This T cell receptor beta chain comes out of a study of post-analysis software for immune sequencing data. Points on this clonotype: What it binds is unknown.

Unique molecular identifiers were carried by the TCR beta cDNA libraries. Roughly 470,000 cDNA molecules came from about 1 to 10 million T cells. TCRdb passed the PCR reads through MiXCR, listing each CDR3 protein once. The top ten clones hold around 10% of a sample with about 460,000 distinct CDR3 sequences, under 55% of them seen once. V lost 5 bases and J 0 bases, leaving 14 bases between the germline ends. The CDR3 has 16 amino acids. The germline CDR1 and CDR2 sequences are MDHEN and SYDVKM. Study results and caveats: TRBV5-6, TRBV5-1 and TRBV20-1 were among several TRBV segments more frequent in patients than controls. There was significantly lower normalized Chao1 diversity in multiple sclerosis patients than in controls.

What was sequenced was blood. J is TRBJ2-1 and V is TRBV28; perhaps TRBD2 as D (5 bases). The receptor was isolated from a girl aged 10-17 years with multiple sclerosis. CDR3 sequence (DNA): TGTGCCAGCAGTGGAAAGAGGGCTAGCTCCTACAATGAGCAGTTCTTC. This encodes CASSGKRASSYNEQFF.